The 14 T cell receptor beta chains listed next were all sequenced from one sample in a study of T cell responses to AZD1222 COVID-19 vaccine (dated by TCRdb to the early 2020s). The protocol used for the library was the immunoSEQ multiplex PCR assay. In its TCRdb copy, this immuneACCESS table keeps in-frame sequences only and misses some clones. Where compared with another copy, unresolved V genes explain less than half of these, and the others have no known cause. This sample is represented by about 150,000 clones; around 89% of them were singletons. Jointly, the top ten make up 6% to 8% of the sample. The time point label, read with the paper, signifies: baseline before first vaccination. The sample consisted of peripheral blood, taken on day 0 of AZD1222 vaccination. The source of these receptors is an adult in good health.

The chain is built from TRBV9 and TRBJ1-1; D remains unclear. The germline gives CDR1 SGDLS, CDR2 YYNGEE. Trimming stripped 2 bases from V and 2 bases from J, with 7 bases between. The CDR3 length is 13 residues. The CDR3 spells CASSVESNTEAFF. The CDR3 region has the DNA TGTGCCAGCAGCGTTGAAAGCAACACTGAAGCTTTCTTT.

The J gene is TRBJ2-3, the V gene TRBV10-3; the D gene could be TRBD1 or TRBD2 (5 bases each). The V end lost 3 bases, the J end lost 6 bases, and 19 bases lay between the germline ends. Per germline, CDR1 ENHRY and CDR2 SYGVKD. The CDR3 sequence is 16 residues long. For the CDR3, the DNA is TGTGCCATCAGTGATTCTAGACCGGGGCACGGGGATACGCAGTATTTT. This gives the protein CAISDSRPGHGDTQYF.

The chain carries TRBV7-9 and TRBJ1-3, with D unclear. V was clipped by 2 bases and J by 8 bases, with 10 bases between them. Looked up from germline, CDR1 is SEHNR and CDR2 is FQNEAQ (reference sequence). The CDR3 covers 13 residues. CDR3 bases: TGTGCCAGCAGCTTAATCGTGACGGACACCATATATTTT. The encoded protein is CASSLIVTDTIYF.

The chain couples TRBV2 to TRBJ2-7; D is perhaps TRBD1 (6 bases). The V end was cut by 4 bases, the J end by 6 bases, with 16 bases between. This CDR3 has 14 residues. The V gene's germline CDR1 is SNHLY and CDR2 FYNNEI. For the CDR3, the DNA is TGTGCCAGCAGTGGGGACATTAACCGCATCGAGCAGTACTTC. This encodes CASSGDINRIEQYF.

V and J are TRBV6-2 or TRBV6-3 and TRBJ2-3, with D tentatively TRBD1 or TRBD2 (6 bases each). Trimming pared 2 bases from V and 2 bases from J, leaving 11 bases between. CDR3 length: 15 residues. CDR1 is MNHEY, CDR2 SVGEGT, per germline. CDR3 residues: CASSYRGVSTDTQYF. CDR3 nucleotides: TGTGCCAGCAGTTACAGGGGGGTATCCACAGATACGCAGTATTTT.

The chain recombines TRBV5-1 with TRBJ1-6, with unresolved D. This CDR3 comprises 15 residues. Germline CDR1 SGHRS, CDR2 YFSETQ. Trimming took off 0 bases at V and 5 bases at J, with 9 bases between the two ends. The CDR3 coding sequence is TGCGCCAGCAGCTTGGACGGCCACGATAATTCACCCCTCCACTTT. Its translation is CASSLDGHDNSPLHF.

V gene TRBV7-9 combines with J gene TRBJ1-1; D perhaps matches TRBD1 (5 bases). Germline V gene lookup returns CDR1 SEHNR and CDR2 FQNEAQ (reference sequence). The CDR3 loop spans 13 amino acids. V dropped 6 bases and J dropped 7 bases, with 15 bases sitting between them. This chain's CDR3 is CASREGSNLEAFF. CDR3 DNA sequence: TGTGCCAGCAGGGAGGGGTCCAATCTTGAAGCTTTCTTT.

This clone was seen a few times. V is TRBV27 and J is TRBJ1-5; D may be TRBD1 (5 bases). In germline, CDR1 is MNHEY, CDR2 SMNVEV (reference sequence). The V end lost 2 bases, the J end lost 6 bases, and 11 bases lay between the germline ends. There are 14 residues in the CDR3. The chain's CDR3 is CASSLTGGSQPQHF. The CDR3 DNA reads as TGTGCCAGCAGTTTAACCGGGGGGAGTCAGCCCCAGCATTTT.

This sequence joins TRBV7-2 and TRBJ1-2; 9 positions agree with TRBD1. Germline V gene data show CDR1 as SGHTA and CDR2 as FQGNSA. This CDR3 spans 15 amino acids. V lost 1 base to trimming and J lost 8 bases; unmatched junction nucleotides: 8. CDR3 in DNA: TGTGCCAGCAGCTTAGGGTGGGGACAGGGATACGGCTACACCTTC. Translating gives CASSLGWGQGYGYTF.

V is TRBV19 and J is TRBJ1-2; weak D call: TRBD1 (5 bases). The ends were cut back, 5 bases at V and 8 bases at J, with 12 bases in the middle. This CDR3 comprises 12 residues. Germline CDR1 and CDR2: LNHDA and SQIVND (reference sequence). The DNA for the CDR3 is TGTGCCAGTAGTTTGGGGGTCCGGGGCTACACCTTC. The encoded protein is CASSLGVRGYTF. Looking up the rest from reference TRBV19 and TRBJ1-2 gives the full variable domain: DGGITQSPKYLFRKEGQNVTLSCEQNLNHDAMYWYRQDPGQGLRLIYYSQIVNDFQKGDIAEGYSVSREKKESFPLTVTSAQKNPTAFYLCASSLGVRGYTFGSGTRLTVV.

V is TRBV9 and J is TRBJ1-1; D may be TRBD1 (5 bases). The CDR3 length is 16 residues. V lost 0 bases and J 0 bases, leaving 12 bases between the germline ends. From germline, CDR1 is SGDLS and CDR2 YYNGEE. The chain's CDR3 is CASSVGGGDLNTEAFF. The DNA for the CDR3 is TGTGCCAGCAGCGTAGGGGGCGGGGACCTGAACACTGAAGCTTTCTTT.

This chain joins TRBV2 and TRBJ2-7, with 11 nucleotides matching TRBD1. The CDR3 length is 17 residues. Looked up from germline, CDR1 is SNHLY and CDR2 is FYNNEI. J was trimmed by 3 bases and V by 5 bases; bases with no gene match: 12. The CDR3 sequence is CASSLSEVGTGGYEQYV. CDR3 in DNA: TGTGCCAGCAGTCTCTCGGAGGTCGGGACAGGGGGCTACGAGCAGTACGTC.

The V gene is TRBV5-4, the J gene TRBJ2-2, with 15 bases lining up with TRBD2. The J segment lost 9 bases and the V segment lost 4 bases, leaving 7 bases of the junction unmatched. Germline V gene lookup returns CDR1 SGHNT and CDR2 YYREEE (reference sequence). This CDR3 has 16 amino acids. The CDR3 loop reads CASSPGTSGGKRELFF. CDR3 DNA: TGTGCCAGCAGCCCGGGGACTAGCGGGGGGAAGCGGGAGCTGTTTTTT.

V and J are TRBV5-4 and TRBJ1-2, with 10 nucleotides matching TRBD1. The CDR3 spans 17 residues. V gave up 3 bases and J gave up 3 bases; unmatched junction bases: 11. Per the germline V gene, CDR1 is SGHNT and CDR2 is YYREEE (reference sequence). The chain's CDR3 is CASSSLAGTGEDYGYTF. As DNA, the CDR3 is TGTGCCAGCAGCTCGTTGGCCGGGACAGGGGAAGACTATGGCTACACCTTC.